A selection of T cell receptor beta chains follows, all from one sample in a study of T cell changes during pregnancy in multiple sclerosis. The assay was immunoSEQ multiplex PCR, and TCRdb's table has in-frame clones only and misses some. The sample consists of about 33,000 clones, about 90% of them appearing once. The sequencing here drew on CD4+ T cells from peripheral blood mononuclear cells, taken in the third trimester of pregnancy. The receptors here all came from a female donor in good health, enrolled as a control in a pregnancy study. Each CDR3 is given with its conserved first and last residue. Fields, in order: V gene, clone size, J gene, CDR3 length, CDR3 protein. Rows give clone size only sometimes, using once, few, many, or a class for an expanded clone.

V: TRBV18
size: NA
J: TRBJ2-3
length: 15
CDR3: CASSPEVFSTDTQYF

V: TRBV2
size: NA
J: NA
length: 13
CDR3: CASSEGIYYEQYF

V: TRBV7-9
size: NA
J: TRBJ2-7
length: 13
CDR3: CASSLGQDDEQYF

V: TRBV29-1
size: NA
J: TRBJ2-3
length: 14
CDR3: CSVAVEARTDTQYF

V: TRBV6-4
size: NA
J: TRBJ1-1
length: 16
CDR3: CASSEFFSVPQAEAFF

V: TRBV30
size: few
J: TRBJ2-7
length: 14
CDR3: CAWSVSPTSYEQYF

V: TRBV19
size: NA
J: TRBJ2-2
length: 17
CDR3: CASSISIAGVNTGELFF

V: TRBV19
size: once
J: TRBJ1-2
length: 14
CDR3: CASSPSRVSYGYTF

V: TRBV30
size: NA
J: TRBJ2-1
length: 15
CDR3: CAWSTLAVSYNEQFF

V: TRBV30
size: NA
J: TRBJ1-3
length: 14
CDR3: CAWSPLGAGNTIYF

V: TRBV10-3
size: NA
J: TRBJ2-7
length: 14
CDR3: CAISGGGGPYEQYF

V: TRBV5-1
size: NA
J: TRBJ2-5
length: 14
CDR3: CASSSLGVQETQYF

V: TRBV29-1
size: NA
J: TRBJ2-1
length: 16
CDR3: CSVGRGLVGLGNEQFF

V: TRBV30
size: NA
J: TRBJ2-7
length: 14
CDR3: CAWSAAGTTYEQYF

V: TRBV7-9
size: NA
J: TRBJ1-3
length: 14
CDR3: CASSPTAAGNTIYF

V: TRBV6-6
size: NA
J: TRBJ1-3
length: 14
CDR3: CASRDGGTGNTIYF

V: TRBV11-1
size: NA
J: TRBJ2-2
length: 18
CDR3: CASSLDRVNLANTGELFF

V: TRBV7-8
size: NA
J: TRBJ1-1
length: 13
CDR3: CASSQLPVSEAFF

V: TRBV6-5
size: NA
J: TRBJ1-2
length: 13
CDR3: CASSYRGGDGYTF

V: TRBV4-2
size: few
J: TRBJ1-2
length: 11
CDR3: CASRQDYGYTF

V: TRBV2
size: NA
J: TRBJ1-4
length: 15
CDR3: CASSSRVRGNEKLFF

V: TRBV28
size: NA
J: TRBJ2-4
length: 12
CDR3: CASRGGWNIQYF

V: TRBV7-9
size: NA
J: TRBJ1-6
length: 15
CDR3: CASSHPGTGGSPLHF

V: TRBV6-4
size: once
J: TRBJ2-3
length: 13
CDR3: CASSEQGTDTQYF

V: TRBV4-3
size: NA
J: TRBJ1-6
length: 13
CDR3: CASSQDSNSPLHF

V: TRBV30
size: NA
J: TRBJ2-7
length: 13
CDR3: CAWSEQGYDEQYF